Following are 16 T cell receptor beta chains from one sample sequenced in a study of CD8+CD57+ T cells in acquired aplastic anemia. For CDR3 and TCR beta VDJ profiling, genomic DNA was the template used. Each CDR3 protein is one row after TCRdb ran MiXCR on the reads. The sample has 150,000 to 160,000 distinct CDR3 sequences, 52% seen once; the top ten hold around 12%. Flow cytometry had shown expanded CD8+CD57+ cells in the patients chosen for sequencing. Sequences were obtained from sorted CD4+, CD8+, or CD8+CD57+ T cells (not recorded which) from PBMCs. The receptors come from a human donor with aplastic anemia.

This clonotype was counted many times. The gene calls are TRBV9 and TRBJ2-7; TRBD1 aligns across 9 bases. The CDR3 is 17 residues long. J gave up 0 bases and V 0 bases, and 7 bases lay outside the gene matches. Germline V lookup: CDR1 SGDLS, CDR2 YYNGEE. The chain's CDR3 is CASSVGGGQGSSYEQYF. The CDR3 coding sequence is TGTGCCAGCAGCGTAGGAGGGGGACAGGGTAGCTCCTACGAGCAGTACTTC.

This clonotype was detected many times. The chain combines TRBV2 with TRBJ1-5; maybe TRBD1 (5 bases). CDR1 is SNHLY, CDR2 FYNNEI, per germline. The CDR3 extends over 15 amino acids. Trimming left V 4 bases short and J 3 bases short, with 13 bases between. As DNA, the CDR3 is TGTGCCAGCAGTGGAGGGGAGGACGTCAATCAGCCCCAGCATTTT. Translating it yields CASSGGEDVNQPQHF.

This clonotype was seen many times. The CDR3 sequence is CASRLGQPLAEQYF. CDR3 bases: TGTGCCAGCAGATTGGGACAGCCCCTCGCCGAGCAGTACTTC. The chain couples TRBV7-9 to TRBJ2-7; 7 bases are shared with TRBD1. Looked up from germline, CDR1 is SEHNR and CDR2 is FQNEAQ (reference sequence). This CDR3 has 14 amino acids. The J segment lost 6 bases and the V segment lost 6 bases, leaving 11 bases of the junction unmatched.

The V gene is TRBV5-1, the J gene TRBJ2-1; 13 positions match TRBD2. Germline V CDR1 and CDR2: SGHRS, YFSETQ. CDR3 length: 15 amino acids. Germline trimming cut 6 bases from V and 4 bases from J; bases unmatched to any gene: 4. In DNA, the CDR3 is TGCGCCAGCAAGGAGGGACTAGCGGGGTACAATGAGCAGTTCTTC. Protein product: CASKEGLAGYNEQFF. The variable domain in full, completed from reference TRBV5-1 and TRBJ2-1, reads KAGVTQTPRYLIKTRGQQVTLSCSPISGHRSVSWYQQTPGQGLQFLFEYFSETQRNKGNFPGRFSGRQFSNSRSEMNVSTLELGDSALYLCASKEGLAGYNEQFFGPGTRLTVL.

The chain links TRBV12-3 or TRBV12-4 to TRBJ2-5; TRBD2 is a possible D gene (6 bases). CDR3 size: 13 residues. Trimming took off 6 bases at V and 5 bases at J, with 13 bases between the two ends. The CDR3 reads CASSPWGDETQYF. CDR3 nucleotides: TGTGCCAGCAGCCCGTGGGGGGATGAGACCCAGTACTTC.

The V gene is TRBV20-1, the J gene TRBJ2-5; 8 nucleotides match TRBD2. This CDR3 region has 14 residues. The germline V gene encodes CDR1 DFQATT and CDR2 SNEGSKA (reference sequence). With V trimmed by 0 bases and J by 4 bases, 4 bases remained unmatched. This chain's CDR3 is CSARETSGRETQYF. The CDR3 region has the DNA TGCAGTGCTAGAGAAACTAGCGGAAGAGAGACCCAGTACTTC.

The chain combines TRBV27 with TRBJ2-1, with no clear D. Germline V gene data show CDR1 as MNHEY and CDR2 as SMNVEV (reference sequence). V dropped 2 bases and J dropped 5 bases, with 7 bases sitting between them. The CDR3 totals 13 residues. CDR3 nucleotide sequence: TGTGCCAGCAGTTTAGGCGGACACAATGAGCAGTTCTTC. Translation: CASSLGGHNEQFF.

The chain uses TRBV20-1 and TRBJ2-3, with D perhaps TRBD1 (5 bases). CDR1 and CDR2 (germline): DFQATT, SNEGSKA (reference sequence). Trimming stripped 0 bases from V and 1 base from J, with 11 bases between. The CDR3 has 15 amino acids. For the CDR3, the DNA is TGCAGTGCTAGAGATTTGGAACAGGGCACAGATACGCAGTATTTT. It is translated as CSARDLEQGTDTQYF.

The gene calls are TRBV29-1 and TRBJ2-1; D may be TRBD1 (5 bases). The CDR3 runs 15 residues. Germline V gene lookup returns CDR1 SQVTM and CDR2 ANQGSEA. Trimming took 1 base from V and 9 from J, leaving 19 bases between them. The CDR3 is CSVEGEQVRTGEQFF. CDR3 bases: TGCAGCGTTGAAGGGGAACAGGTGAGGACGGGTGAGCAGTTCTTC.

In its sample, this clonotype was seen a few times. A read error may explain this, as a much larger clone is one base away. The chain employs TRBV10-1 and TRBJ2-1; D remains ambiguous. The CDR3 length is 13 residues. CDR1 is WNHNN, CDR2 SYGVQD, per germline (reference sequence). This CDR3 reads CASGEFNYNEQFF. CDR3 nucleotide sequence: TGCGCCAGCGGTGAATTTAATTACAATGAGCAGTTCTTC.

V and J are TRBV29-1 and TRBJ1-2; weak D call: TRBD1 (6 bases). The CDR3 is made up of 13 amino acids. CDR1 and CDR2 (germline): SQVTM, ANQGSEA. Trimming removed 3 bases at V and 2 bases at J, with 10 bases between. The CDR3 here is CSVDWGLNYGYTF. DNA of the CDR3: TGCAGCGTTGATTGGGGGCTGAACTATGGCTACACCTTC. The full variable domain, with the rest looked up from reference TRBV29-1 and TRBJ1-2, is SAVISQKPSRDICQRGTSLTIQCQVDSQVTMMFWYRQQPGQSLTLIATANQGSEATYESGFVIDKFPISRPNLTFSTLTVSNMSPEDSSIYLCSVDWGLNYGYTFGSGTRLTVV.

This clonotype was observed many times. The rearrangement joins TRBV19 to TRBJ1-2; the D is unclear. Germline CDR1 LNHDA, CDR2 SQIVND (reference sequence). Trimming stripped 7 bases from V and 5 bases from J, with 14 bases between. The CDR3 is 13 amino acids. In DNA, the CDR3 is TGTGCCAGTATAGGCAGCTGGGCATATGGCTACACCTTC. Protein product: CASIGSWAYGYTF.

This clonotype was seen many times. The chain joins TRBV7-9 to TRBJ2-5, with a tentative D call TRBD1 (6 bases). Germline values: CDR1 SEHNR, CDR2 FQNEAQ (reference sequence). This CDR3 comprises 14 residues. Deletions cut 3 bases from V and 0 bases from J, with 8 bases between. CDR3 coding DNA: TGTGCCAGCAGCTTCCGGGACAACCAAGAGACCCAGTACTTC. Amino acids: CASSFRDNQETQYF.

This clonotype has at least ten counts. This chain joins TRBV4-3 and TRBJ2-7, with 10 bases identical to TRBD1. Trimming at V came to 4 bases and at J to 7 bases, leaving 4 bases not matched to a gene. Germline V gives CDR1 LGHNA, CDR2 YSLEER. The CDR3 runs to 13 residues. CDR3 sequence (DNA): TGCGCCAGCAGCCCTGGGACAGGGGTTGAGCAGTACTTC. Translation: CASSPGTGVEQYF.

The chain couples TRBV19 to TRBJ1-2; 9 nucleotides line up with TRBD1. Germline V CDR1 and CDR2: LNHDA, SQIVND (reference sequence). V gave up 5 bases and J gave up 8 bases; unmatched junction bases: 9. The CDR3 consists of 14 residues. CDR3 coding DNA: TGTGCCAGTAGTCCGGGACAGGGAAATCACGGCTACACCTTC. The encoded protein is CASSPGQGNHGYTF.

This clonotype was observed a handful of times. Given a much more abundant clone one base away, this may be a read error. The rearrangement links TRBV5-6 to TRBJ2-7; TRBD2 agrees at 8 bases. CDR1 is SGHDT, CDR2 YYEEEE, per germline. Trimming cost V 4 bases and J 6 bases; bases outside gene matches: 9. The CDR3 consists of 14 residues. The CDR3 sequence: CASSAGAGGCEQYF. As DNA, the CDR3 is TGTGCCAGCAGCGCCGGGGCGGGGGGCTGCGAGCAGTACTTC.